These 29 T cell receptor beta chains originate from one sample sequenced in a study of control samples from healthy donors and cancer patients. Using immunoSEQ multiplex PCR, the repertoire was profiled, and TCRdb retains in-frame clones only, with some absent. Here the sample spans 130,000 or so clones, roughly 94% being singletons. Material for sequencing was blood. The receptors shown here come from a man aged 35 to 55 in good health.

This clone was recorded only once. The V and J genes are TRBV19 and TRBJ2-3; 10 bases align to TRBD1. The CDR3 covers 13 residues. Germline V CDR1 and CDR2: LNHDA, SQIVND (reference sequence). The ends lost 4 bases at V and 8 bases at J; junction bases unmatched: 3. CDR3 nucleotide sequence: TGTGCCAGTAGTACCGGGACAGGGGTTACGCAGTATTTT. Protein sequence: CASSTGTGVTQYF.

The rearrangement joins TRBV5-1 to TRBJ2-2; no definite D call. Trimming took 4 bases from V and 4 from J, leaving 14 bases between them. Germline assignment: CDR1 SGHRS and CDR2 YFSETQ. The CDR3 spans 15 residues. In DNA, the CDR3 is TGCGCCAGCAGCCTTTGGTTGGGTGGCACCGGGGAGCTGTTTTTT. Translated: CASSLWLGGTGELFF.

The CDR3 DNA sequence: TGTGCCAGCTCACCACCGAAGGGACAAAACACTGAAGCTTTCTTT. It yields the protein CASSPPKGQNTEAFF. This chain links TRBV18 with TRBJ1-1; D might be TRBD1 (6 bases). There are 15 residues in the CDR3. Germline CDR1 and CDR2: KGHSH and LQKENI. Trimming pared 0 bases from V and 2 bases from J, leaving 10 bases between.

This clone has only one observation. The chain couples TRBV5-1 to TRBJ1-3; D not certain. This CDR3 is 18 amino acids long. The germline V gene encodes CDR1 SGHRS and CDR2 YFSETQ. The germline V and J ends were trimmed by 2 bases and 0 bases, with 18 bases remaining between them. The chain's CDR3 is CASSLEVRQAHSGNTIYF. The CDR3 nucleotides read TGCGCCAGCAGCTTAGAGGTGAGGCAGGCTCACTCTGGAAACACCATATATTTT.

V usage is TRBV7-9 and J usage is TRBJ2-2; no reliable D call. This CDR3 is 15 amino acids long. V dropped 1 base and J dropped 4 bases, with 10 bases sitting between them. From germline, CDR1 is SEHNR and CDR2 FQNEAQ (reference sequence). CDR3 amino acids: CASSLEVRSTGELFF. CDR3 nucleotide sequence: TGTGCCAGCAGCTTAGAAGTTAGGAGCACCGGGGAGCTGTTTTTT.

The chain uses TRBV12-3 or TRBV12-4 and TRBJ1-1; D ambiguous. V shed 3 bases and J shed 8 bases, with 10 bases lying between them. This CDR3 is built from 12 residues. In DNA form, the CDR3 reads TGTGCCAGCAGTTTCGGCGGTTCCGAAGCTTTCTTT. Translation: CASSFGGSEAFF.

This clone is a singleton in its sample. This sequence joins TRBV13 and TRBJ1-3; TRBD1 is a possible D gene (5 bases). The V and J ends lost 5 bases and 0 bases respectively, with 14 bases between them. The CDR3 contains 16 residues. Germline values: CDR1 PRHDT, CDR2 FYEKMQ (reference sequence). This CDR3 reads CASSPPTALSGNTIYF. CDR3 sequence (DNA): TGTGCCAGCAGCCCCCCGACAGCTCTCTCTGGAAACACCATATATTTT.

The rearrangement links TRBV2 to TRBJ2-1; 13 nucleotides agree with TRBD2. V lost 8 bases to trimming and J lost 4 bases; unmatched junction nucleotides: 8. The CDR3 totals 16 residues. Germline V gene data show CDR1 as SNHLY and CDR2 as FYNNEI. The CDR3 sequence: CASHGLAGAQYNEQFF. The CDR3 bases are TGTGCCAGCCACGGACTAGCGGGGGCCCAATACAATGAGCAGTTCTTC.

A note on this clone: A read error may account for a junction end that differs from germline. V and J are TRBV5-8 and TRBJ2-7; D is unclear. This CDR3 has 11 amino acids. Germline V CDR1 and CDR2: SGHTS, YDEGEE. DNA of the CDR3: TGTGCCAGCAGCTTGGTTTTCGAGACGCACTTC. It codes for CASSLVFETHF.

The chain joins TRBV5-7 to TRBJ1-5; D is ambiguous. TRBV5-7 is labeled an ORF, and its function is uncertain. Trimming pared 4 bases from V and 6 bases from J, leaving 20 bases between. This CDR3 contains 16 residues. The CDR3 loop reads CASSPRHKGMPQPQHF. The CDR3 DNA sequence: TGTGCCAGCAGCCCGCGACACAAAGGGATGCCTCAGCCCCAGCATTTT.

This chain uses TRBV27 with TRBJ2-5; TRBD1 agrees at 9 bases. This CDR3 is built from 13 residues. The germline V gene encodes CDR1 MNHEY and CDR2 SMNVEV (reference sequence). The ends lost 3 bases at V and 10 bases at J; junction bases unmatched: 6. The CDR3 DNA reads TGTGCCAGCAGTTTGACAGGGGGGCTAGGCCAGTACTTC. Translated: CASSLTGGLGQYF.

The CDR3 is CASSRRGGYNEQFF. The CDR3 bases are TGCGCCAGCAGTAGGCGGGGGGGCTACAATGAGCAGTTCTTC. The V and J genes are TRBV5-1 and TRBJ2-1; 9 nucleotides agree with TRBD2. Trimming cost V 5 bases and J 3 bases; bases outside gene matches: 3. CDR1 and CDR2 (germline): SGHRS, YFSETQ. There are 14 residues in the CDR3. The variable domain in full, with the rest retrieved from reference TRBV5-1 and TRBJ2-1, is KAGVTQTPRYLIKTRGQQVTLSCSPISGHRSVSWYQQTPGQGLQFLFEYFSETQRNKGNFPGRFSGRQFSNSRSEMNVSTLELGDSALYLCASSRRGGYNEQFFGPGTRLTVL.

This clone was seen just once. Written as DNA, the CDR3 is TGTGCCAGCAGTCAGGGGCTAGCGGGACCCCTTTCCTACGAGCAGTACTTC. Amino acids: CASSQGLAGPLSYEQYF. The V gene is TRBV27, the J gene TRBJ2-7; 9 bases line up with TRBD2. J was trimmed by 1 base and V by 5 bases; bases with no gene match: 12. CDR1 and CDR2 (germline): MNHEY, SMNVEV (reference sequence). CDR3 length: 17 residues.

This clone has just one count. A junction end diverges from the germline sequence, so it may reflect a read error. The gene calls are TRBV28 and TRBJ1-5; unclear D gene. Germline V gene lookup returns CDR1 MDHEN and CDR2 SYDVKM. This CDR3 spans 12 amino acids. The CDR3 nucleotides are TGTGCCAGCAGTTTTACCAGCGATTCTGTAAATTTT. Translation gives CASSFTSDSVNF.

The J gene is TRBJ2-5, the V gene TRBV10-3; 9 nucleotides line up with TRBD2. The V and J ends lost 8 bases and 4 bases, in that order; junction bases with no gene match: 5. CDR1 is ENHRY and CDR2 is SYGVKD in the germline V gene. This CDR3 is 13 amino acids long. The CDR3 sequence: CAIGLAGTETQYF. CDR3 nucleotide sequence: TGTGCCATCGGTCTAGCGGGAACAGAGACCCAGTACTTC.

The chain combines TRBV2 with TRBJ2-1; TRBD2 matches at 14 bases. The CDR3 covers 17 residues. Germline CDR1 is SNHLY and CDR2 is FYNNEI. J was trimmed by 7 bases and V by 1 base; bases with no gene match: 6. This CDR3 is CASSEGGLAGVRNEQFF. CDR3 DNA: TGTGCCAGCAGTGAAGGGGGACTAGCGGGAGTTCGGAATGAGCAGTTCTTC.

The genes are TRBV7-9 and TRBJ2-3; D is unclear. The V and J ends lost 0 bases and 0 bases respectively, with 7 bases between them. Looked up from germline, CDR1 is SEHNR and CDR2 is FQNEAQ (reference sequence). The CDR3 spans 15 residues. The CDR3 coding sequence is TGTGCCAGCAGCTTAGCGGGAACCAGCACAGATACGCAGTATTTT. Translation: CASSLAGTSTDTQYF.

Here the CDR3 reads CASATDRELGQYF. CDR3 bases: TGTGCCAGCGCGACCGACAGGGAGTTAGGGCAGTACTTC. The chain links TRBV6-5 to TRBJ2-7, with 7 nucleotides matching TRBD1. This CDR3 is 13 amino acids long. From germline, CDR1 is MNHEY and CDR2 SVGAGI. J lost 9 bases, V lost 8 bases, and 13 bases had no gene match.

The rearrangement joins TRBV27 to TRBJ2-3; D tentatively fits TRBD1 or TRBD2 (6 bases each). The CDR3 has 16 amino acids. Germline V gives CDR1 MNHEY, CDR2 SMNVEV (reference sequence). Trimming took 5 bases from V and 0 from J, leaving 15 bases between them. The CDR3 region is CASSNRGPSSTDTQYF. In nucleotides, the CDR3 is TGTGCCAGCAGTAACCGGGGGCCCTCTAGCACAGATACGCAGTATTTT.

The chain links TRBV7-9 to TRBJ1-1; 7 nucleotides match TRBD1. The CDR3 loop spans 14 amino acids. J lost 1 base, V lost 3 bases, and 2 bases had no gene match. Germline V gene lookup returns CDR1 SEHNR and CDR2 FQNEAQ (reference sequence). CDR3 loop: CASSFRQGNTEAFF. The CDR3 nucleotides read TGTGCCAGCAGCTTCCGACAGGGGAACACTGAAGCTTTCTTT. The entire variable domain, with the rest obtained from reference TRBV7-9 and TRBJ1-1, is as follows: DTGVSQNPRHKITKRGQNVTFRCDPISEHNRLYWYRQTLGQGPEFLTYFQNEAQLEKSRLLSDRFSAERPKGSFSTLEIQRTEQGDSAMYLCASSFRQGNTEAFFGQGTRLTVV.

The gene calls are TRBV19 and TRBJ1-1, with D possibly TRBD1 on 6 matching bases. The germline V and J ends were trimmed by 5 bases and 3 bases, with 10 bases remaining between them. CDR1 is LNHDA, CDR2 SQIVND, per germline (reference sequence). This CDR3 is built from 13 residues. The CDR3 loop is CASSSEGDTEAFF. CDR3 in DNA: TGTGCCAGTAGTTCCGAGGGGGACACTGAAGCTTTCTTT.

This chain connects TRBV27 to TRBJ1-1, with D possibly matching TRBD1 (6 bases). The germline V and J ends were trimmed by 3 bases and 1 base, with 18 bases remaining between them. CDR3 length equals 17 residues. CDR1 and CDR2 (germline): MNHEY, SMNVEV (reference sequence). The CDR3 DNA sequence: TGTGCCAGCAGTTTCCGCCTCAGGGGAGGTGCGAACACTGAAGCTTTCTTT. Amino acid sequence: CASSFRLRGGANTEAFF.

V usage is TRBV6-5 and J usage is TRBJ1-6, with TRBD1 matching 7 bases. The germline CDR1 and CDR2 sequences are MNHEY and SVGAGI. The V segment lost 1 base and the J segment 10 bases; nucleotides outside the gene matches: 4. The CDR3 is 14 amino acids. The CDR3 sequence is CASSYFRGQSPLHF. The CDR3 DNA follows: TGTGCCAGCAGTTACTTCCGGGGACAGTCACCCCTCCACTTT.

The chain uses TRBV4-3 and TRBJ1-6; a possible D gene is TRBD1 (5 bases). Trimming stripped 4 bases from V and 8 bases from J, with 12 bases between. The V gene's germline CDR1 is LGHNA and CDR2 YSLEER. The CDR3 has 14 residues. In DNA, the CDR3 is TGCGCCAGCAGCCCGGGGGAGGGACATTCACCCCTCCACTTT. Its translation is CASSPGEGHSPLHF.

This clone was detected a few times. The rearrangement joins TRBV29-1 to TRBJ2-7; 7 nucleotides match TRBD2. This CDR3 has 16 amino acids. Germline V gene data show CDR1 as SQVTM and CDR2 as ANQGSEA. V lost 4 bases to trimming and J lost 1 base; unmatched junction nucleotides: 13. The CDR3 sequence is CSVVRAGAGVSYEQYF. The CDR3 region has the DNA TGCAGCGTTGTAAGGGCCGGGGCGGGAGTGTCCTACGAGCAGTACTTC.

This chain connects TRBV23-1 to TRBJ1-4; D uncertain. TRBV23-1 has ORF status, its function being uncertain. The germline V and J ends were trimmed by 10 bases and 6 bases, with 12 bases remaining between them. The CDR3 consists of 12 residues. The CDR3 sequence is CATPPPDEKLFF. The CDR3 DNA reads as TGCGCCACACCGCCGCCAGATGAAAAACTGTTTTTT.

The gene calls are TRBV10-3 and TRBJ1-4; D gene ambiguous. The CDR3 runs 13 residues. V was pared by 6 bases and J by 0 bases, with 5 bases between. Germline V gene sequence: CDR1 ENHRY, CDR2 SYGVKD. DNA for the CDR3: TGTGCCATCAGGGGCGCAACTAATGAAAAACTGTTTTTT. Translation gives CAIRGATNEKLFF.

The rearrangement links TRBV11-2 to TRBJ1-6, with a weak D call TRBD1 (6 bases). This CDR3 region has 18 residues. V was trimmed by 2 bases and J by 0 bases, leaving 14 bases between them. Germline V gene sequence: CDR1 SGHAT, CDR2 FQNNGV. The DNA for the CDR3 is TGTGCCAGCAGCTTACGTCAGGGGCCGAGCTCCTATAATTCACCCCTCCACTTT. Its protein product is CASSLRQGPSSYNSPLHF.

The chain joins TRBV2 to TRBJ2-3; TRBD2 might be the D (7 bases). The V end lost 6 bases, the J end lost 8 bases, and 21 bases lay between the germline ends. Germline assignment: CDR1 SNHLY and CDR2 FYNNEI. The length of the CDR3 is 15 residues. Here the CDR3 reads CASRVLAWGGVTQYF. The CDR3, as DNA: TGTGCCAGCAGAGTCCTCGCGTGGGGGGGCGTTACGCAGTATTTT.